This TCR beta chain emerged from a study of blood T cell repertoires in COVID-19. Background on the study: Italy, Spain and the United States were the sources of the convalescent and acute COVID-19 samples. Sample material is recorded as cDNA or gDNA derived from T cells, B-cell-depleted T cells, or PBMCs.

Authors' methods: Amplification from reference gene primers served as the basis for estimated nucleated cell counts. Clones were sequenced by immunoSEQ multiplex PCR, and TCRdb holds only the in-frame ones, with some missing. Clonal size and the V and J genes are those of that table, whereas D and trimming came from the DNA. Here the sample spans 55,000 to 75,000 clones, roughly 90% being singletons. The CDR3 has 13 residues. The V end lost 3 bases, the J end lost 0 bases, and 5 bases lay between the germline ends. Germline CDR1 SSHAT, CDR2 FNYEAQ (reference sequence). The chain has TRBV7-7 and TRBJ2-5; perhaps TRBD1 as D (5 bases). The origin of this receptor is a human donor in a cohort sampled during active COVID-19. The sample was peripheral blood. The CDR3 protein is CASSLTDQETQYF. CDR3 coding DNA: TGTGCCAGCAGCTTGACAGACCAAGAGACCCAGTACTTC.